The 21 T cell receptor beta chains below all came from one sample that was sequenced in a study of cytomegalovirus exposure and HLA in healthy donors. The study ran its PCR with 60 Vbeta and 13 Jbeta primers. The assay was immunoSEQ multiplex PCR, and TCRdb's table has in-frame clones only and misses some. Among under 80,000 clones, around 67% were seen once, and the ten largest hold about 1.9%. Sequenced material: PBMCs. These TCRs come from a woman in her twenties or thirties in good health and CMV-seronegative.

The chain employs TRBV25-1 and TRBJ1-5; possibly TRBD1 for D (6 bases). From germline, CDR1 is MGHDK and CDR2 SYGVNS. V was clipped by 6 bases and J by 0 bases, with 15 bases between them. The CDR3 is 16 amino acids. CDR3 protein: CASRPDRSSSNQPQHF. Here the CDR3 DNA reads TGTGCCAGCAGGCCTGACAGGTCGTCTAGCAATCAGCCCCAGCATTTT.

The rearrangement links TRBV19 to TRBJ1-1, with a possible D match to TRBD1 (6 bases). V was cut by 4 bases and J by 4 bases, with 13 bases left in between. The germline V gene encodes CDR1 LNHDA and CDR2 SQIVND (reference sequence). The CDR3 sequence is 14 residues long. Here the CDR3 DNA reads TGTGCCAGTAGTAACCCAGGGGTGGGCACTGAAGCTTTCTTT. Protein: CASSNPGVGTEAFF.

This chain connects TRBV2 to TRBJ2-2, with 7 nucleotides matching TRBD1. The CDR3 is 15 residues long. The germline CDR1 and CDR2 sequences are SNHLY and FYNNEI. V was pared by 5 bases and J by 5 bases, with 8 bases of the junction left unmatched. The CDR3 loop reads CASSQTGAGTGELFF. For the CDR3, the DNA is TGTGCCAGCAGTCAAACAGGGGCGGGTACCGGGGAGCTGTTTTTT.

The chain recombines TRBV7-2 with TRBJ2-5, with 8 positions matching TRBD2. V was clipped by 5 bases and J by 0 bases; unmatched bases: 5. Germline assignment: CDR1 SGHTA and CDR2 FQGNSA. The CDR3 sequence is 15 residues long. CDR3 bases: TGTGCCAGCAGCCCCCAGCGGGGGAACCAAGAGACCCAGTACTTC. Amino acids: CASSPQRGNQETQYF.

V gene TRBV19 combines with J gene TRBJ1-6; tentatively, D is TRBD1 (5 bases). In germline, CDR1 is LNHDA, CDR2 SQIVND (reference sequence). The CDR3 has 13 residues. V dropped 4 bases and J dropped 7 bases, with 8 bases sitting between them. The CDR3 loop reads CASSTRQNSPLHF. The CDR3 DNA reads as TGTGCCAGTAGTACAAGACAGAATTCACCCCTCCACTTT.

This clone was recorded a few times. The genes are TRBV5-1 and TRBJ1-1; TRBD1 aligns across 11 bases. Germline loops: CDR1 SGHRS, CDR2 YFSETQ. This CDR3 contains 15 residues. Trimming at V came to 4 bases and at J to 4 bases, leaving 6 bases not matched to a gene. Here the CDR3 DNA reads TGCGCCAGCAGCCGGGACGGGACAGGGGGCACTGAAGCTTTCTTT. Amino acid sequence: CASSRDGTGGTEAFF.

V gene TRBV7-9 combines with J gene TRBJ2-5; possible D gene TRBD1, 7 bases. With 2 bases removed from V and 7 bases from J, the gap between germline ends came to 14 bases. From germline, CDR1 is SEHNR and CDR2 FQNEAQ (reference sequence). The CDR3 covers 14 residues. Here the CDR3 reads CASSLTDRRGTQYF. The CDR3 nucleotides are TGTGCCAGCAGCTTAACGGACAGGCGGGGGACCCAGTACTTC.

The CDR3 protein is CASSKGGGYQPQHF. The CDR3 nucleotides are TGTGCCAGCAGCAAGGGGGGGGGTTATCAGCCCCAGCATTTT. V gene TRBV6-5 combines with J gene TRBJ1-5; TRBD1 is a possible D gene (6 bases). Trimming removed 6 bases at V and 5 bases at J, with 14 bases between. This CDR3 has 14 residues. CDR1 is MNHEY and CDR2 is SVGAGI in the germline V gene.

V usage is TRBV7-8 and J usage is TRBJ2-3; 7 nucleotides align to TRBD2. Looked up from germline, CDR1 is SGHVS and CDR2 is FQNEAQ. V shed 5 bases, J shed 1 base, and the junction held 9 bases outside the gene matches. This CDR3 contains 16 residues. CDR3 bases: TGTGCCAGCAGCGCGAGGACGAGCGGGGGCACAGATACGCAGTATTTT. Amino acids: CASSARTSGGTDTQYF.

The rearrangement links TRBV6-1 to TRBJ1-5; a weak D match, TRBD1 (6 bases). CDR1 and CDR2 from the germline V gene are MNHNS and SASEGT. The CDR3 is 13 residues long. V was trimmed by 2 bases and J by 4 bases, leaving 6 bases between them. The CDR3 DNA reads TGTGCCAGCAGTGAACAGGGGAATCAGCCCCAGCATTTT. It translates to CASSEQGNQPQHF.

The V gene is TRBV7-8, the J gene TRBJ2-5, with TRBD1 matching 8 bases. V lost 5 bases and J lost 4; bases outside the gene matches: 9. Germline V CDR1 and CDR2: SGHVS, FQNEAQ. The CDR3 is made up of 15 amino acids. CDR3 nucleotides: TGTGCCAGCAGCCACAGGGGGTGGCTTTCAGAGACCCAGTACTTC. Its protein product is CASSHRGWLSETQYF. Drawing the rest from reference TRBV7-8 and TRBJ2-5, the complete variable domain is GAGVSQSPRYKVAKRGQDVALRCDPISGHVSLFWYQQALGQGPEFLTYFQNEAQLDKSGLPSDRFFAERPEGSVSTLKIQRTQQEDSAVYLCASSHRGWLSETQYFGPGTRLLVL.

The DNA for the CDR3 is TGTGCCAGCAGTACCGGGACAGGGGGGGTTCAGCCCCAGCATTTT. It is translated as CASSTGTGGVQPQHF. This rearrangement joins TRBV6-1 to TRBJ1-5; TRBD1 agrees at 11 bases. The CDR3 consists of 15 residues. Germline assignment: CDR1 MNHNS and CDR2 SASEGT. Trimming cost V 5 bases and J 6 bases; bases outside gene matches: 6.

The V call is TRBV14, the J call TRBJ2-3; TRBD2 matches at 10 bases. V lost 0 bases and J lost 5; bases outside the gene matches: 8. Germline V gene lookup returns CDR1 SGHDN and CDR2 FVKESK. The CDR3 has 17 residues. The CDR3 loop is CASSQDRAGGRIDTQYF. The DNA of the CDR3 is TGTGCCAGCAGCCAAGATCGAGCGGGGGGGCGGATAGATACGCAGTATTTT.

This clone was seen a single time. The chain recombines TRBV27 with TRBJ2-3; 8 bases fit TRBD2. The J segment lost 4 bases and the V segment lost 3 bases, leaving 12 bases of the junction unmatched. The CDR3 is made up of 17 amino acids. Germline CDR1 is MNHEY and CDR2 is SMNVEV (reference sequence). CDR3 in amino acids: CASSLRGGPRGSDTQYF. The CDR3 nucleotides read TGTGCCAGCAGTTTGCGCGGGGGGCCGAGGGGATCAGATACGCAGTATTTT.

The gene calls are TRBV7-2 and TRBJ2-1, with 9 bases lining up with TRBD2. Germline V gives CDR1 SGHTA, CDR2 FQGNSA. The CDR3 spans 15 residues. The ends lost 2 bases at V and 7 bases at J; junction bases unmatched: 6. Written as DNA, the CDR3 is TGTGCCAGCAGCTTACCCAGCGGGGGGTATAATGAGCAGTTCTTC. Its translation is CASSLPSGGYNEQFF.

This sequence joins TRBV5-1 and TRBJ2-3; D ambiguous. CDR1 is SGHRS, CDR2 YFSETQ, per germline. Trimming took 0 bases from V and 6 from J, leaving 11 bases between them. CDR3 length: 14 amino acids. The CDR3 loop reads CASSLELVSDTQYF. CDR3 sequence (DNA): TGCGCCAGCAGCTTGGAGCTAGTCTCGGATACGCAGTATTTT. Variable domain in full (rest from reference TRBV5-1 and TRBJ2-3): KAGVTQTPRYLIKTRGQQVTLSCSPISGHRSVSWYQQTPGQGLQFLFEYFSETQRNKGNFPGRFSGRQFSNSRSEMNVSTLELGDSALYLCASSLELVSDTQYFGPGTRLTVL.

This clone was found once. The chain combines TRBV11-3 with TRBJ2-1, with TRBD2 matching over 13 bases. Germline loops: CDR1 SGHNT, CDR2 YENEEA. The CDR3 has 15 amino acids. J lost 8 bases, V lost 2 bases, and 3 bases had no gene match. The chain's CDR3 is CASSLWTSGGDEQFF. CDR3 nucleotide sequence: TGTGCCAGCAGCTTATGGACTAGCGGGGGTGATGAGCAGTTCTTC.

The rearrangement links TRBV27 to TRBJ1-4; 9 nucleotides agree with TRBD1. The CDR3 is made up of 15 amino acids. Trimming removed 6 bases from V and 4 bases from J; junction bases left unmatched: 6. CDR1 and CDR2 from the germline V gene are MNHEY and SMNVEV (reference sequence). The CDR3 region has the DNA TGTGCCAGCAGCCCCTGGGACAGGGTTAATGAAAAACTGTTTTTT. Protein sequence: CASSPWDRVNEKLFF. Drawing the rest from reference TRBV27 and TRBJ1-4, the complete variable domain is EAQVTQNPRYLITVTGKKLTVTCSQNMNHEYMSWYRQDPGLGLRQIYYSMNVEVTDKGDVPEGYKVSRKEKRNFPLILESPSPNQTSLYFCASSPWDRVNEKLFFGSGTQLSVL.

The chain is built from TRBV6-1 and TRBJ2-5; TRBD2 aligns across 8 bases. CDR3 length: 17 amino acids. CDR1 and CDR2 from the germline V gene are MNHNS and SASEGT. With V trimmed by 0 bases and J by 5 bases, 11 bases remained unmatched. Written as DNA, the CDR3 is TGTGCCAGCAGTGAAGCGCTTCTCGGGGGGGCTGGGGAGACCCAGTACTTC. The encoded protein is CASSEALLGGAGETQYF.

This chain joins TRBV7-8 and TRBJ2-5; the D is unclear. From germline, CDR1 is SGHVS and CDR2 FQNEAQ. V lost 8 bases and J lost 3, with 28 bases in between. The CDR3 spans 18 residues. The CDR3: CASLSRPLVFRAEETQYF. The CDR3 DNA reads TGTGCCAGCCTAAGCAGGCCCTTGGTTTTCAGAGCAGAAGAGACCCAGTACTTC.

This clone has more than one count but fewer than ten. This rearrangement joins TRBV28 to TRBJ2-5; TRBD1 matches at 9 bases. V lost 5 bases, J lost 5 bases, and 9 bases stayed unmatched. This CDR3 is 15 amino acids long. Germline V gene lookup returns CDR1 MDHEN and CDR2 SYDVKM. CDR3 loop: CASSPGTGIEETQYF. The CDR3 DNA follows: TGTGCCAGCAGTCCCGGGACAGGGATTGAGGAGACCCAGTACTTC.